The 27 T cell receptor beta chains in this list originate from one sample, sequenced in a study of lymphopenia after photon versus proton radiotherapy. TCRdb's copy holds only in-frame clones and misses some; the assay was immunoSEQ multiplex PCR. The table includes around 53,000 clones, approximately 82% detected once. The input for sequencing was peripheral blood, taken from a patient treated with photon-based radiotherapy. These receptor sequences come from a man aged 45 to 65 with gastric cancer.

The gene calls are TRBV30 and TRBJ2-3; TRBD1 matches 8 bases. This CDR3 comprises 15 residues. Germline trimming cut 2 bases from V and 3 bases from J; bases unmatched to any gene: 7. Germline CDR1 reads GTSNPN; CDR2 reads SVGIG (reference sequence). Written as DNA, the CDR3 is TGTGCCTGGAGTCCCGGACAGGGAAGAACAGATACGCAGTATTTT. It yields the protein CAWSPGQGRTDTQYF.

V gene TRBV27 combines with J gene TRBJ2-1; 8 bases fit TRBD2. Germline lookup yields CDR1 MNHEY and CDR2 SMNVEV (reference sequence). The J segment lost 3 bases and the V segment lost 9 bases, leaving 13 bases of the junction unmatched. The CDR3 has 16 residues. The CDR3 loop reads CASKGFAGGSYNEQFF. The CDR3 coding sequence is TGTGCCAGTAAAGGGTTCGCGGGAGGCAGCTACAATGAGCAGTTCTTC.

The chain recombines TRBV19 with TRBJ2-1; 8 nucleotides agree with TRBD2. This CDR3 comprises 16 residues. In germline, CDR1 is LNHDA, CDR2 SQIVND (reference sequence). V dropped 6 bases and J dropped 0; count of bases not matched to a gene: 7. This CDR3 is CASRFQSGSSYNEQFF. The CDR3 DNA reads as TGTGCCAGTAGATTCCAAAGCGGGAGCTCCTACAATGAGCAGTTCTTC. Complete variable domain (other parts from reference TRBV19 and TRBJ2-1): DGGITQSPKYLFRKEGQNVTLSCEQNLNHDAMYWYRQDPGQGLRLIYYSQIVNDFQKGDIAEGYSVSREKKESFPLTVTSAQKNPTAFYLCASRFQSGSSYNEQFFGPGTRLTVL.

This clone was detected once. The chain's CDR3 is CASSLMGGVGDTQYF. As DNA, the CDR3 is TGTGCCAGCAGCTTAATGGGGGGAGTCGGAGATACGCAGTATTTT. The chain employs TRBV7-8 and TRBJ2-3; tentative D call: TRBD2 (6 bases). V was shortened by 2 bases and J by 5 bases, with 14 bases between the two germline ends. CDR3 length: 15 amino acids. Germline loops: CDR1 SGHVS, CDR2 FQNEAQ.

The rearrangement links TRBV5-6 to TRBJ2-7, with D possibly called TRBD1 or TRBD2 (6 bases each). With 6 bases removed from V and 5 bases from J, the gap between germline ends came to 15 bases. There are 13 residues in the CDR3. Germline V gene lookup returns CDR1 SGHDT and CDR2 YYEEEE. The CDR3 loop is CASKTRGADEQYF. The CDR3 DNA sequence: TGTGCCAGCAAGACTAGGGGGGCGGACGAGCAGTACTTC.

The V and J genes are TRBV7-2 and TRBJ1-2; D is undetermined. The CDR3 sequence is 18 residues long. Deletions cut 3 bases from V and 0 bases from J, with 20 bases between. The germline gives CDR1 SGHTA, CDR2 FQGNSA. In nucleotides, the CDR3 is TGTGCCAGCAGCTTGCTTCGAGCCGGGGTCACGACTAACTATGGCTACACCTTC. Its translation is CASSLLRAGVTTNYGYTF.

This chain uses TRBV28 with TRBJ2-5; 10 bases are a match to TRBD2. The CDR3 loop spans 14 amino acids. The V and J ends lost 4 bases and 1 base, in that order; junction bases with no gene match: 0. Germline CDR1 and CDR2: MDHEN and SYDVKM. The CDR3 sequence: CASSWTSGQETQYF. Here the CDR3 DNA reads TGTGCCAGCAGTTGGACTAGCGGCCAAGAGACCCAGTACTTC.

The chain couples TRBV7-4 to TRBJ2-4; TRBD1 might be the D (5 bases). V gave up 1 base and J gave up 0 bases, with 10 bases separating them. Germline V gene sequence: CDR1 SGHVT, CDR2 SQSDAQ. The CDR3 runs 16 residues. The CDR3 here is CASSLGRGIAKNIQYF. In DNA form, the CDR3 reads TGTGCCAGCAGCTTAGGAAGGGGAATAGCCAAAAACATTCAGTACTTC.

The chain combines TRBV11-1 with TRBJ2-5, with unresolved D. Germline CDR1 SGHAT, CDR2 FQDESV (reference sequence). V was trimmed by 3 bases and J by 5 bases, leaving 10 bases between them. The CDR3 is made up of 13 amino acids. CDR3 in amino acids: CASSLGVVETQYF. The DNA for the CDR3 is TGTGCCAGCAGCTTGGGTGTAGTCGAGACCCAGTACTTC.

The genes are TRBV30 and TRBJ1-1; 7 bases fit TRBD1. Germline-derived CDR1 and CDR2 are GTSNPN and SVGIG (reference sequence). After removal of 5 bases from V and 5 bases from J, the junction contained 11 bases not matched to a gene. The CDR3 runs 14 residues. CDR3 amino acids: CAWASYRGKTEAFF. The CDR3 DNA is TGTGCCTGGGCCTCCTACAGGGGCAAGACTGAAGCTTTCTTT.

The rearrangement links TRBV29-1 to TRBJ2-5, with 13 positions matching TRBD2. Per the germline V gene, CDR1 is SQVTM and CDR2 is ANQGSEA. Trimming at V came to 4 bases and at J to 4 bases, leaving 15 bases not matched to a gene. CDR3 length: 18 residues. The CDR3 reads CSVATGTSGNRRRETQYF. The CDR3 DNA reads as TGCAGCGTTGCCACCGGGACTAGCGGGAACAGGAGGAGAGAGACCCAGTACTTC.

This chain links TRBV18 with TRBJ1-4; TRBD1 might be the D (6 bases). The CDR3 spans 16 residues. V was cut by 3 bases and J by 7 bases, with 18 bases left in between. Looked up from germline, CDR1 is KGHSH and CDR2 is LQKENI. The CDR3 sequence is CASSPTQGTSGEKLFF. CDR3 nucleotide sequence: TGTGCCAGCTCACCGACTCAGGGGACTTCGGGTGAAAAACTGTTTTTT.

The count of this clone is one. V is TRBV2 and J is TRBJ1-2, with D perhaps matching TRBD1 (6 bases). Germline CDR1 SNHLY, CDR2 FYNNEI. V lost 5 bases and J lost 0, with 13 bases in between. The CDR3 has 15 residues. CDR3 residues: CASSPDSLSNYGYTF. CDR3 DNA sequence: TGTGCCAGCAGTCCGGACAGCCTCTCTAACTATGGCTACACCTTC.

This clone occurred a few times. The gene calls are TRBV5-1 and TRBJ1-5; 9 nucleotides line up with TRBD1. The V gene end was trimmed by 4 bases and the J gene end by 3 bases; junction bases not matched to a gene: 5. There are 15 residues in the CDR3. CDR1 and CDR2 (germline): SGHRS, YFSETQ. The CDR3 reads CASSRTGANNQPQHF. The CDR3 coding sequence is TGCGCCAGCAGCCGGACAGGGGCCAACAATCAGCCCCAGCATTTT.

In nucleotides, the CDR3 is TGTGCCAGCAGCGGACTAGCGGCCTCTTACAATGAGCAGTTCTTC. Its translation: CASSGLAASYNEQFF. This chain uses TRBV9 with TRBJ2-1; 9 bases fit TRBD2. The CDR3 runs to 15 residues. J was trimmed by 4 bases and V by 3 bases; bases with no gene match: 5. Germline V gene lookup returns CDR1 SGDLS and CDR2 YYNGEE.

CDR3 nucleotides: TGTGCCAGCAGCCCCGTCCGGGAGGGCCTTAATGAGCAGTTCTTC. Its translation: CASSPVREGLNEQFF. This chain joins TRBV7-9 and TRBJ2-1; 8 bases fit TRBD2. Germline assignment: CDR1 SEHNR and CDR2 FQNEAQ (reference sequence). The CDR3 consists of 15 residues. V dropped 5 bases and J dropped 7; count of bases not matched to a gene: 10.

The J gene is TRBJ1-4, the V gene TRBV11-2; D is ambiguous. V lost 1 base and J lost 6, with 9 bases in between. CDR1 and CDR2 (germline): SGHAT, FQNNGV. The CDR3 is 14 residues long. This CDR3 reads CASSLGGSDEKLFF. The DNA for the CDR3 is TGTGCCAGCAGCTTAGGAGGAAGTGATGAAAAACTGTTTTTT.

This clone was seen just once. The rearrangement links TRBV5-6 to TRBJ1-1; the D gene is possibly TRBD1 (5 bases). The CDR3 length is 13 residues. Germline lookup yields CDR1 SGHDT and CDR2 YYEEEE. Trimming pared 0 bases from V and 10 bases from J, leaving 13 bases between. The CDR3 DNA sequence: TGTGCCAGCAGCTTGGAACAGGCCCCGAGAGCTTTCTTT. Protein: CASSLEQAPRAFF.

The rearrangement joins TRBV30 to TRBJ1-3; D perhaps matches TRBD1 (5 bases). This CDR3 is 16 amino acids long. Germline-derived CDR1 and CDR2 are GTSNPN and SVGIG (reference sequence). V shed 0 bases and J shed 0 bases, with 12 bases lying between them. CDR3 loop: CAWSVRRGGSGNTIYF. The CDR3 nucleotides read TGTGCCTGGAGTGTAAGACGGGGCGGCTCTGGAAACACCATATATTTT.

The chain links TRBV28 to TRBJ2-7, with D unclear. The CDR3 length is 11 residues. V was clipped by 4 bases and J by 3 bases, with 4 bases between them. Germline values: CDR1 MDHEN, CDR2 SYDVKM. This CDR3 is CASSSFYEQYF. In DNA, the CDR3 is TGTGCCAGCAGTTCCTTCTACGAGCAGTACTTC.

The chain combines TRBV5-8 with TRBJ1-2; D is possibly TRBD1 (6 bases). Trimming stripped 3 bases from V and 7 bases from J, with 13 bases between. The CDR3 totals 13 residues. Germline CDR1 SGHTS, CDR2 YDEGEE. The CDR3 loop is CASSSLGRGGYTF. The CDR3 DNA reads TGTGCCAGCAGCTCCTTAGGCAGGGGTGGCTACACCTTC.

The chain links TRBV7-3 to TRBJ2-1, with TRBD2 identical over 7 bases. CDR3 size: 15 residues. Trimming removed 5 bases from V and 0 bases from J; junction bases left unmatched: 4. Germline assignment: CDR1 SGHTA and CDR2 FQGTGA. This CDR3 is CASSRTGGSYNEQFF. The CDR3 bases are TGTGCCAGCAGCCGCACGGGAGGCTCCTACAATGAGCAGTTCTTC.

The rearrangement joins TRBV2 to TRBJ2-7; the match to TRBD1 covers 8 bases. V lost 7 bases and J lost 5; bases outside the gene matches: 16. This CDR3 region has 16 residues. The germline CDR1 and CDR2 sequences are SNHLY and FYNNEI. The CDR3 loop is CASTDRAGGAFHEQYF. The DNA of the CDR3 is TGTGCCAGCACAGATAGGGCAGGGGGCGCGTTCCACGAGCAGTACTTC. The full variable domain, its missing parts supplied by reference TRBV2 and TRBJ2-7, is EPEVTQTPSHQVTQMGQEVILRCVPISNHLYFYWYRQILGQKVEFLVSFYNNEISEKSEIFDDQFSVERPDGSNFTLKIRSTKLEDSAMYFCASTDRAGGAFHEQYFGPGTRLTVT.

The rearrangement uses TRBV23-1 and TRBJ1-3; D unresolved. TRBV23-1 is an ORF; its function is uncertain. The ends were cut back, 11 bases at V and 4 bases at J, with 15 bases in the middle. The CDR3 extends over 13 amino acids. Here the CDR3 reads CARNRVEGNTIYF. CDR3 DNA: TGCGCCCGAAATCGGGTTGAGGGAAACACCATATATTTT.

This clone was seen just once. The V call is TRBV5-4, the J call TRBJ2-7; TRBD1 might be the D (6 bases). With 5 bases removed from V and 0 bases from J, the gap between germline ends came to 12 bases. The CDR3 sequence is 14 residues long. Germline CDR1 and CDR2: SGHNT and YYREEE (reference sequence). This chain's CDR3 is CASRQQGFSYEQYF. CDR3 DNA sequence: TGTGCCAGCAGGCAACAGGGATTCTCCTACGAGCAGTACTTC. Variable domain in full (rest from reference TRBV5-4 and TRBJ2-7): ETGVTQSPTHLIKTRGQQVTLRCSSQSGHNTVSWYQQALGQGPQFIFQYYREEENGRGNFPPRFSGLQFPNYSSELNVNALELDDSALYLCASRQQGFSYEQYFGPGTRLTVT.

This clone has just a few counts. This chain connects TRBV13 to TRBJ2-7; TRBD1 might be the D (6 bases). Germline CDR1 PRHDT, CDR2 FYEKMQ (reference sequence). The CDR3 has 15 amino acids. The germline V and J ends were trimmed by 6 bases and 1 base, with 16 bases remaining between them. This chain's CDR3 is CASRTSGDRSYEQYF. The CDR3, as DNA: TGTGCCAGCAGGACTTCAGGAGACAGGTCCTACGAGCAGTACTTC.

The genes are TRBV6-5 and TRBJ2-2; weak D call: TRBD2 (6 bases). The germline CDR1 and CDR2 sequences are MNHEY and SVGAGI. With 6 bases removed from V and 6 bases from J, the gap between germline ends came to 8 bases. The CDR3 sequence is 12 residues long. The CDR3 DNA follows: TGTGCCAGCAGACGGGAGTCCGGGGAGCTGTTTTTT. It specifies CASRRESGELFF.